This passage covers 11 T cell receptor beta chains from one sample sequenced in a study of radiotherapy plus CTLA-4 blockade in lung cancer. Data came from immunoSEQ multiplex PCR; TCRdb stores just in-frame clones and leaves some out. Of about 85,000 clones listed, roughly 86% are singletons. The specimen was peripheral blood, collected from a patient treated with radiotherapy plus ipilimumab. The receptors were gathered from a human donor with non-small cell lung cancer who had a partial response to radiotherapy plus ipilimumab.

This clone was counted between two and nine times. The chain employs TRBV7-2 and TRBJ2-7; D may be TRBD2 (7 bases). Germline V lookup: CDR1 SGHTA, CDR2 FQGNSA. V was trimmed by 2 bases and J by 4 bases, leaving 12 bases between them. The CDR3 length is 14 residues. In DNA form, the CDR3 reads TGTGCCAGCAGCTTAACGGGGGGCGTGTACGAGCAGTACTTC. Amino acid sequence: CASSLTGGVYEQYF. Together with reference TRBV7-2 and TRBJ2-7, the CDR3 gives the full variable domain: GAGVSQSPSNKVTEKGKDVELRCDPISGHTALYWYRQSLGQGLEFLIYFQGNSAPDKSGLPSDRFSAERTGGSVSTLTIQRTQQEDSAVYLCASSLTGGVYEQYFGPGTRLTVT.

The genes are TRBV6-1 and TRBJ2-1; weak D call: TRBD2 (6 bases). Germline CDR1 reads MNHNS; CDR2 reads SASEGT. Trimming removed 3 bases from V and 4 bases from J, with 13 bases in between. The CDR3 length is 15 residues. The CDR3 DNA follows: TGTGCCAGCAGTGAGCAAGTAGCGGAATACAATGAGCAGTTCTTC. Protein: CASSEQVAEYNEQFF.

The gene calls are TRBV28 and TRBJ1-2; 9 bases are shared with TRBD1. With V trimmed by 6 bases and J by 8 bases, 10 bases remained unmatched. CDR3 length: 14 residues. Germline CDR1 MDHEN, CDR2 SYDVKM. For the CDR3, the DNA is TGTGCCAGCAGGGAACCGGGACAGGGATCCGGCTACACCTTC. Translating it yields CASREPGQGSGYTF.

This chain links TRBV2 with TRBJ2-7, with 11 positions matching TRBD2. Trimming removed 7 bases from V and 6 bases from J; junction bases left unmatched: 8. The CDR3 totals 14 residues. Looked up from germline, CDR1 is SNHLY and CDR2 is FYNNEI. This CDR3 reads CASISGRVYLEQYF. Written as DNA, the CDR3 is TGTGCCAGCATTAGCGGGAGGGTTTATCTCGAGCAGTACTTC.

The chain carries TRBV29-1 and TRBJ1-5; TRBD1 matches at 9 bases. V gave up 2 bases and J gave up 6 bases; unmatched junction bases: 5. This CDR3 spans 14 amino acids. CDR1 and CDR2 from the germline V gene are SQVTM and ANQGSEA. In DNA form, the CDR3 reads TGCAGCGTTGAAACAGGGGGCGTCGGTCAGCCCCAGCATTTT. It encodes CSVETGGVGQPQHF.

Concerning this clone: Additional DNA sequences in this sample encode the identical CDR3. The rearrangement links TRBV19 to TRBJ2-2; maybe TRBD1 (5 bases). The CDR3 spans 15 residues. Germline values: CDR1 LNHDA, CDR2 SQIVND (reference sequence). V lost 1 base and J lost 5, with 11 bases in between. DNA for the CDR3: TGTGCCAGTAGTATAGGGGGCTCAAGGACCGGGGAGCTGTTTTTT. Amino acids: CASSIGGSRTGELFF.

The chain couples TRBV5-1 to TRBJ2-1; no clear D. V was cut by 2 bases and J by 4 bases, with 4 bases left in between. This CDR3 has 12 residues. Looked up from germline, CDR1 is SGHRS and CDR2 is YFSETQ. CDR3 loop: CASSFGYNEQFF. CDR3 in DNA: TGCGCCAGCAGCTTCGGGTACAATGAGCAGTTCTTC.

The chain uses TRBV6-1 and TRBJ2-5; 7 nucleotides agree with TRBD2. The CDR3 consists of 17 residues. CDR1 and CDR2 from the germline V gene are MNHNS and SASEGT. V trimming: 1 base; J trimming: 5 bases; junction bases outside the gene matches: 13. CDR3 region: CASSEELGGRASETQYF. In nucleotides, the CDR3 is TGTGCCAGCAGTGAAGAACTCGGTGGGAGGGCATCCGAGACCCAGTACTTC.

The rearrangement joins TRBV5-6 to TRBJ1-1; possibly TRBD1 for D (6 bases). The germline gives CDR1 SGHDT, CDR2 YYEEEE. The CDR3 has 15 amino acids. Trimming cost V 0 bases and J 6 bases, with 15 bases left between them. CDR3 DNA sequence: TGTGCCAGCAGCTTGGAAGAGGGCCACAGGGCTGAAGCTTTCTTT. It specifies CASSLEEGHRAEAFF.

The V call is TRBV18, the J call TRBJ1-5; D is undetermined. The CDR3 is made up of 16 amino acids. The V end lost 0 bases, the J end lost 3 bases, and 12 bases lay between the germline ends. CDR1 is KGHSH and CDR2 is LQKENI in the germline V gene. CDR3 region: CASSPPGGGFNQPQHF. CDR3 nucleotide sequence: TGTGCCAGCTCACCACCGGGTGGCGGGTTCAATCAGCCCCAGCATTTT.

The chain joins TRBV5-8 to TRBJ2-3, with D perhaps TRBD2 (6 bases). The CDR3 is 17 amino acids. Trimming removed 0 bases from V and 0 bases from J, with 14 bases in between. Germline V gene lookup returns CDR1 SGHTS and CDR2 YDEGEE. As DNA, the CDR3 is TGTGCCAGCAGCTTGGCGATAATAGCGGCTAGCACAGATACGCAGTATTTT. Its protein is CASSLAIIAASTDTQYF.